The 13 T cell receptor beta chains below all came from one sample that was sequenced in a study of blood T cell repertoires in COVID-19. Some clones are missing from TCRdb's copy, which holds only in-frame ones; the method was immunoSEQ multiplex PCR. The repertoire holds over 95,000 clones, with 81% as singletons. What was sequenced was peripheral blood. The receptors were gathered from a man over 45 with acute or convalescent COVID-19.

The rearrangement joins TRBV4-1 to TRBJ2-1; D gene uncertain. Germline V lookup: CDR1 MGHRA, CDR2 YSYEKL. Trimming shortened V by 4 bases and J by 6 bases, and 16 bases separated the two germline ends. This CDR3 region has 15 residues. This CDR3 reads CASSLTPLTGNEQFF. The CDR3 bases are TGCGCCAGCAGCCTAACACCATTAACGGGCAATGAGCAGTTCTTC.

This clone has more than one count but fewer than ten. The CDR3 nucleotides are TGTGCCAGCAGCCTCCCCGGGACAGGGGGATCTTATGGCTACACCTTC. It translates to CASSLPGTGGSYGYTF. The V and J genes are TRBV5-6 and TRBJ1-2; 11 positions match TRBD1. V lost 4 bases to trimming and J lost 5 bases; unmatched junction nucleotides: 10. Looked up from germline, CDR1 is SGHDT and CDR2 is YYEEEE. There are 16 residues in the CDR3.

The gene calls are TRBV9 and TRBJ2-3, with 9 bases matching TRBD2. The CDR3 length is 20 residues. Germline CDR1 is SGDLS and CDR2 is YYNGEE. The J segment lost 1 base and the V segment lost 0 bases, leaving 15 bases of the junction unmatched. The CDR3, as DNA: TGTGCCAGCAGCGTAGGAGGTAGCGGGGGTTTATTTAGTCGCACAGATACGCAGTATTTT. This encodes CASSVGGSGGLFSRTDTQYF.

This chain uses TRBV28 with TRBJ1-1; D may be TRBD1 (6 bases). Trimming took off 2 bases at V and 0 bases at J, with 10 bases between the two ends. The CDR3 runs 15 residues. Germline V gene lookup returns CDR1 MDHEN and CDR2 SYDVKM. The CDR3 nucleotides are TGTGCCAGCAGTTTACCCCCAGGGGTGAACACTGAAGCTTTCTTT. Translated: CASSLPPGVNTEAFF.

The rearrangement uses TRBV11-3 and TRBJ1-3; no definite D call. The CDR3 covers 15 residues. CDR1 and CDR2 from the germline V gene are SGHNT and YENEEA. V lost 1 base to trimming and J lost 1 base, with 8 bases between them. CDR3 coding DNA: TGTGCCAGCAGCTTAGGTGGGAGTTCTGGAAACACCATATATTTT. It is translated as CASSLGGSSGNTIYF.

As DNA, the CDR3 is TGTGCCTGGAGTCGCAGTGGAAAACTGTTTTTT. Translated: CAWSRSGKLFF. The J gene is TRBJ1-4, the V gene TRBV30; D not certain. The V end lost 2 bases, the J end lost 10 bases, and 8 bases lay between the germline ends. The CDR3 sequence is 11 residues long. Germline V gene sequence: CDR1 GTSNPN, CDR2 SVGIG (reference sequence).

The chain recombines TRBV5-8 with TRBJ2-1, with 8 bases lining up with TRBD2. The CDR3 is 16 residues long. Germline lookup yields CDR1 SGHTS and CDR2 YDEGEE. The ends lost 5 bases at V and 3 bases at J; junction bases unmatched: 10. The CDR3 DNA follows: TGTGCCAGCAGGAGAGGGGCGGGGGGTTTCTACAATGAGCAGTTCTTC. Protein product: CASRRGAGGFYNEQFF.

The chain links TRBV11-1 to TRBJ1-1; D is perhaps TRBD1 (6 bases). The V gene lost 1 base and the J gene lost 7 bases, with 7 bases spanning the gap. The CDR3 runs 12 residues. From germline, CDR1 is SGHAT and CDR2 FQDESV (reference sequence). CDR3 residues: CASSLDRVEAFF. The CDR3 DNA is TGTGCCAGCAGCTTAGACAGGGTTGAAGCTTTCTTT.

The chain recombines TRBV28 with TRBJ2-6, with TRBD1 identical over 8 bases. The CDR3 sequence is 18 residues long. V lost 3 bases and J lost 2; bases outside the gene matches: 9. CDR1 is MDHEN, CDR2 SYDVKM, per germline. The CDR3 DNA follows: TGTGCCAGCAGTTTGGGACAGGTGGTACCGGCTGGGGCCAACGTCCTGACTTTC. It encodes CASSLGQVVPAGANVLTF.

The DNA of the CDR3 is TGTGCCAGTAGTAGGTACCTTCTTACCTCGAGTCAGCCCCAGCATTTT. It encodes CASSRYLLTSSQPQHF. The chain recombines TRBV19 with TRBJ1-5; D ambiguous. The germline V and J ends were trimmed by 4 bases and 6 bases, with 19 bases remaining between them. CDR3 length: 16 amino acids. CDR1 and CDR2 from the germline V gene are LNHDA and SQIVND (reference sequence).

This clone was recorded many times. The chain combines TRBV11-2 with TRBJ2-7; 8 nucleotides match TRBD1. Trimming at V came to 5 bases and at J to 3 bases, leaving 3 bases not matched to a gene. Germline V gives CDR1 SGHAT, CDR2 FQNNGV. The CDR3 is 13 residues long. CDR3 region: CASSRGQGYEQYV. CDR3 in DNA: TGTGCCAGCAGCCGTGGACAGGGCTACGAGCAGTACGTC.

The chain joins TRBV3-1 (or the pseudogene TRBV3-2) to TRBJ1-4; D is ambiguous. Trimming shortened V by 1 base and J by 7 bases, and 13 bases separated the two germline ends. The CDR3 runs to 15 residues. Per the germline V gene, CDR1 is LGHDT and CDR2 is YNNKEL (reference sequence). Here the CDR3 DNA reads TGTGCCAGCAGCCAAGCCGCGGGCCGAATTGAAAAACTGTTTTTT. It yields the protein CASSQAAGRIEKLFF.

The chain uses TRBV5-4 and TRBJ1-1; no clear D gene. The V gene's germline CDR1 is SGHNT and CDR2 YYREEE (reference sequence). V was cut by 1 base and J by 4 bases, with 8 bases left in between. This CDR3 spans 13 amino acids. The CDR3 region is CASSLLGITEAFF. CDR3 sequence (DNA): TGTGCCAGCAGCTTGCTAGGAATCACTGAAGCTTTCTTT.